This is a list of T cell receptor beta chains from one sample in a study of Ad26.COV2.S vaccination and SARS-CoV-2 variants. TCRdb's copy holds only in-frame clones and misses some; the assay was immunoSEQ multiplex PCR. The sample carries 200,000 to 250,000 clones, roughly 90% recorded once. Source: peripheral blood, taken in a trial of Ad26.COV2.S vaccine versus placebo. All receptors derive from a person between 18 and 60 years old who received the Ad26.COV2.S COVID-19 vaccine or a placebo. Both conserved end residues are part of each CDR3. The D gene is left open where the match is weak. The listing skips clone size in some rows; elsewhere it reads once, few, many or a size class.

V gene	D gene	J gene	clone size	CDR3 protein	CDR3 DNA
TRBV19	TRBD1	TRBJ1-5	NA	CASSHRQGGLGSQHF	TGTGCCAGTAGTCACCGACAGGGGGGACTGGGGTCCCAGCATTTT
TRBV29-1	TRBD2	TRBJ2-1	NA	CSAGGGSYNEQFF	TGCAGCGCGGGCGGGGGCTCCTACAATGAGCAGTTCTTC
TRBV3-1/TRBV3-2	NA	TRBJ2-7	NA	CASSQDPGSEQYF	TGTGCCAGCAGCCAAGATCCGGGGTCCGAGCAGTACTTC
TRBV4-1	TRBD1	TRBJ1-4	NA	CASSQGGTATNEKLFF	TGCGCCAGCAGCCAAGGGGGGACAGCAACTAATGAAAAACTGTTTTTT
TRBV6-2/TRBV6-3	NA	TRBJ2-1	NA	CASSYLPLMNNEQFF	TGTGCCAGCAGTTACCTCCCTCTTATGAACAATGAGCAGTTCTTC
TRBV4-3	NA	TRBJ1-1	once	CASSQDDWAPGGTEAFF	TGCGCCAGCAGCCAAGACGACTGGGCCCCGGGGGGCACTGAAGCTTTCTTT
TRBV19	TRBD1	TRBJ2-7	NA	CASRDRGGSYEQYF	TGTGCCAGTAGAGACAGGGGGGGGAGTTACGAGCAGTACTTC
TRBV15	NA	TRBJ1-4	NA	CATSRDNPGEASSATNEKLFF	TGTGCCACCAGCAGAGATAATCCGGGCGAGGCCAGCTCTGCAACTAATGAAAAACTGTTTTTT
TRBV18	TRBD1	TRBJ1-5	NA	CASSRWTGEGNQPQHF	TGTGCCAGCTCTCGATGGACAGGGGAGGGTAATCAGCCCCAGCATTTT
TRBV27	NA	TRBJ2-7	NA	CASRLRVGNYEQYF	TGTGCCAGCAGGTTGCGGGTGGGAAATTACGAGCAGTACTTC
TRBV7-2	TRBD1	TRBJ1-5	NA	CASSSRQGDQPQHF	TGTGCCAGCAGCTCCCGACAGGGGGATCAGCCCCAGCATTTT
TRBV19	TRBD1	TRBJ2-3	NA	CASSIQGATSGTDTQYF	TGTGCCAGTAGTATTCAGGGGGCCACCTCGGGCACAGATACGCAGTATTTT
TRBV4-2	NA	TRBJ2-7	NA	CAIRPEQYF	TGTGCCATCCGCCCGGAGCAGTACTTC
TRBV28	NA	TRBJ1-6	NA	CASSLSRGSYNSPLHF	TGTGCCAGCAGTTTATCCCGGGGCTCCTATAATTCACCCCTCCACTTT